This TCR beta chain was captured by sequencing in a study of glioma-infiltrating T cells after dendritic cell vaccination (dated by TCRdb to 2015 to 2016). Context from the whole study: The cohort included approximately 15 glioblastoma patients drawn from Phase I and II dendritic cell vaccination trials, of whom 9 were newly diagnosed and 6 had recurrent disease. Patients received three intradermal dendritic cell vaccine injections at biweekly intervals in the arm below the axilla. The vaccine consisted of monocyte-derived dendritic cells cultured seven days with IL-4 and GM-CSF, then pulsed overnight with autologous tumor lysate. TCR sequencing metrics, including TIL content and tumor-blood repertoire overlap, were correlated with survival after dendritic cell vaccination. In glioblastoma patients vaccinated with dendritic cells, deep sequencing of TCR beta CDR3 regions served to measure the amount of tumor-infiltrating lymphocytes and to compare repertoires between tumor and blood. Patients received autologous tumor lysate-pulsed dendritic cell vaccination between about 2003 and 2013. The study at large found these results: TCR clonality showed no direct relationship with survival, which suggests that a diverse polyclonal response may be important. The cohort was small and heterogeneous, and full blood and tumor sets were available for few patients, with initial-recurrent tumor pairs available for even fewer patients. Higher estimated pretreatment TIL content predicted longer time to progression and overall survival after dendritic cell vaccination. The response model built on TCR overlap across three groups was characterized as speculative, with prospective validation still needed.

Using the immunoSEQ assay, TCRB CDR3 regions were amplified from 1.5 to 2 micrograms of genomic DNA, or from all available DNA when less than that was on hand. Multiplex PCR used 60 forward primers for TCR V beta segments and 13 reverse primers for J beta segments. To estimate the number of reads per starting template, synthetic control templates were added to each sample at limiting dilution. Reads of 87 bp were generated by sequencing on the Illumina HiSeq System. In the original analysis: PCR and sequencing errors were removed by merging closely related sequences with a nearest neighbor algorithm. TCR overlap was measured as the percentage of unique tumor TCR beta sequences also present in the same patient's peripheral blood. TCRdb's version of the immuneACCESS table is confined to in-frame rearrangements and falls short of the full clone set. An unresolved V gene accounts for under half of the shortfall where checked; the remainder is of unknown origin. The D gene and trimming were derived from the DNA, and the V and J assignments and clone size from that table. This sample gives under 100,000 clones in total; around three quarters of them show up just once. Clones ranked in the top ten supply almost 6% of the sample.

Concerning this clone: This receptor's antigen is unknown. Base qualities were left out, and no much larger clone turns up one base away.

Patients were selected on the basis of adequate residual fresh-frozen tumor tissue and more than two years of available survival data. None of the glioblastoma patients carried an isocitrate dehydrogenase mutation, although molecular status otherwise varied. PBMC collection took place before vaccination, two weeks after the third vaccination, and at tumor progression if progression occurred. Genomic DNA was extracted with the Qiagen DNeasy Blood extraction Kit. At the junction V is shortened by 1 base and J by 1 base, with 12 bases in between. In the germline V gene (reference sequence), CDR1 corresponds to GTSNPN and CDR2 to SVGIG. The CDR3 spans 15 residues, from the cysteine through the phenylalanine. Left in the record is the CDR3 DNA by itself, 45 bases read in frame from the first base.

This clonotype was obtained from a human donor with glioblastoma. The sequences come from blood, collected before dendritic cell vaccination. The rearranged chain carries TRBV30 and TRBJ2-3; the D gene is perhaps TRBD2, from 6 matching bases. The DNA sequence is as follows: TGTGCCTGGAGTGAAGGCGGGGAGGGCACAGATACGCAGTATTTT. Translated, it reads CAWSEGGEGTDTQYF.